This T cell receptor beta chain was sequenced for a study of blood T cells in healthy people across ages. Overall study findings and caveats: Naive CD4+ cell counts and diversity both ran higher in long-lived than in aged donors.

Primed by a sample-barcoded 5' primer and a J-beta primer mix, a second PCR proceeded for roughly 6 to 12 cycles. TCRdb independently ran MiXCR on the 5' RACE reads; one entry per CDR3 protein. The top ten clones hold approximately 4% of a sample with around 1,600,000 distinct CDR3 sequences, 35% to 45% of them seen once. The CDR3 consists of 14 residues. Germline V gene data show CDR1 as DFQATT and CDR2 as SNEGSKA (reference sequence). Each sample yielded at least 6 million isolated PBMCs. This clonotype was picked up one time. Its antigen remains unknown. One end of the junction fails to match germline, which may point to a read error.

This TCR was recovered from a young woman in good health. The chain links TRBV20-1 to TRBJ1-2, with a tentative D call TRBD1 (6 bases). The sequenced sample was blood. CDR3: CSAGDQGAGVGYTF. The CDR3 nucleotides read TGCAGTGCTGGAGATCAGGGAGCAGGGGTCGGCTACACCTTC.